The 10 T cell receptor beta chains reported below all come from one sample, sequenced in a study of T cells in Graves' hyperthyroidism and ophthalmopathy. TCR beta CDR3 sequences were amplified from RNA transcripts. HTBI primers were used for first-round RT-PCR of the TCR CDR3. In TCRdb, the multiplex PCR reads were re-called with MiXCR into one record per CDR3 protein. This sample carries about 510,000 distinct CDR3 sequences, 40% to 50% of them seen once, and the ten largest clones take around 44%. Sequencing was performed on peripheral blood or thyroid tissue (not recorded which). All receptors derive from an adult woman with Graves' disease, either hyperthyroidism or ophthalmopathy (not recorded which).

This clonotype was observed a handful of times. The chain couples TRBV5-1 to TRBJ2-6, with unresolved D. With 0 bases removed from V and 4 bases from J, the gap between germline ends came to 8 bases. CDR3 size: 15 residues. Looked up from germline, CDR1 is SGHRS and CDR2 is YFSETQ. CDR3 residues: CASSLGVPGANVLTF. CDR3 nucleotides: TGCGCCAGCAGCTTGGGGGTCCCCGGGGCCAACGTCCTGACTTTC. The full variable domain, with the rest looked up from reference TRBV5-1 and TRBJ2-6, is KAGVTQTPRYLIKTRGQQVTLSCSPISGHRSVSWYQQTPGQGLQFLFEYFSETQRNKGNFPGRFSGRQFSNSRSEMNVSTLELGDSALYLCASSLGVPGANVLTFGAGSRLTVL.

This clonotype occurred a few times. J is TRBJ1-5 and V is TRBV20-1, with 8 bases aligning to TRBD1. The CDR3 is 14 amino acids. V gave up 7 bases and J gave up 11 bases; unmatched junction bases: 16. Looked up from germline, CDR1 is DFQATT and CDR2 is SNEGSKA (reference sequence). The CDR3 loop is CSVIAGGQDGTQHF. CDR3 in DNA: TGCAGTGTTATAGCAGGGGGCCAAGATGGGACCCAGCATTTT.

Concerning this clonotype: Since a much larger clone is just one base distant, this may be a read error. V usage is TRBV30 and J usage is TRBJ1-1, with unresolved D. CDR1 and CDR2 from the germline V gene are GTSNPN and SVGIG (reference sequence). CDR3 length: 11 amino acids. Trimming removed 3 bases from V and 3 bases from J, with 5 bases in between. The CDR3 DNA follows: TGTGCCTGGAGAGGGCACACTGAAGCTTTCTTT. Its protein product is CAWRGHTEAFF. The variable domain in full, with the rest retrieved from reference TRBV30 and TRBJ1-1, is SQTIHQWPATLVQPVGSPLSLECTVEGTSNPNLYWYRQAAGRGLQLLFYSVGIGQISSEVPQNLSASRPQDRQFILSSKKLLLSDSGFYLCAWRGHTEAFFGQGTRLTVV.

The chain couples TRBV20-1 to TRBJ1-2; possible D gene TRBD1, 5 bases. The CDR3 has 14 residues. The germline V and J ends were trimmed by 5 bases and 2 bases, with 15 bases remaining between them. Per germline, CDR1 DFQATT and CDR2 SNEGSKA (reference sequence). CDR3 nucleotides: TGCAGTGCTTATACCCGGGACGGGAACTATGGCTACACCTTC. This sequence encodes CSAYTRDGNYGYTF.

This clonotype was counted many times. The V call is TRBV20-1, the J call TRBJ2-7; D gene uncertain. The CDR3 runs 12 residues. Deletions cut 6 bases from V and 3 bases from J, with 12 bases between. Germline lookup yields CDR1 DFQATT and CDR2 SNEGSKA (reference sequence). This chain's CDR3 is CSAQPENYEQYF. For the CDR3, the DNA is TGCAGTGCCCAACCAGAAAACTACGAGCAGTACTTC.

The CDR3 bases are TGTGCCAGCAGCACCCGGGGAGCGCTTGAGCAGTTCTTC. This encodes CASSTRGALEQFF. The chain carries TRBV7-9 and TRBJ2-1; maybe TRBD2 (5 bases). Looked up from germline, CDR1 is SEHNR and CDR2 is FQNEAQ (reference sequence). Trimming removed 5 bases from V and 9 bases from J, with 14 bases in between. This CDR3 comprises 13 residues.

The chain uses TRBV9 and TRBJ2-5, with 9 bases matching TRBD1. The ends lost 2 bases at V and 5 bases at J; junction bases unmatched: 10. This CDR3 comprises 16 residues. Germline lookup yields CDR1 SGDLS and CDR2 YYNGEE. CDR3 nucleotide sequence: TGTGCCAGCAGCGTTTCCGGGACAGGGTTTATGGAGACCCAGTACTTC. It specifies CASSVSGTGFMETQYF. The complete variable domain, with remaining parts taken from reference TRBV9 and TRBJ2-5, reads DSGVTQTPKHLITATGQRVTLRCSPRSGDLSVYWYQQSLDQGLQFLIQYYNGEERAKGNILERFSAQQFPDLHSELNLSSLELGDSALYFCASSVSGTGFMETQYFGPGTRLLVL.

This clonotype was picked up a small number of times. The chain carries TRBV28 and TRBJ2-7; a weak D match, TRBD2 (6 bases). Between the trimmed V and J ends, which lost 3 bases and 4 bases, there was a span of 10 bases. CDR1 and CDR2 from the germline V gene are MDHEN and SYDVKM. This CDR3 has 13 amino acids. CDR3 protein: CASSFTGLYEQYF. As DNA, the CDR3 is TGTGCCAGCAGTTTCACGGGACTTTACGAGCAGTACTTC.

V gene TRBV5-5 combines with J gene TRBJ2-7; no clear D. Trimming pared 2 bases from V and 0 bases from J, leaving 6 bases between. This CDR3 has 13 amino acids. The germline V gene encodes CDR1 SGHKS and CDR2 YYEKEE (reference sequence). The CDR3 protein is CASSLLISYEQYF. The CDR3 bases are TGTGCCAGCAGCTTACTCATCTCCTACGAGCAGTACTTC.

V and J are TRBV25-1 and TRBJ2-7; 10 bases are a match to TRBD2. Germline V gene lookup returns CDR1 MGHDK and CDR2 SYGVNS. The trim removed 3 bases at V and 3 bases at J, leaving 2 bases unmatched. This CDR3 comprises 14 residues. The CDR3 DNA sequence: TGTGCCAGCAGTGATCCTAGCGGGAGCTACGAGCAGTACTTC. It yields the protein CASSDPSGSYEQYF.